This TCR beta chain was found in a study of Ad26.COV2.S vaccination and SARS-CoV-2 variants. At the level of the study: It was the COV1001 Ad26.COV2.S trial arm that included the donor.

Sequencing used immunoSEQ multiplex PCR; TCRdb keeps in-frame clones, though not all of them. The sample holds hundreds of thousands of clones, around 89% seen once. Treatment defined: roughly 18 received Ad26.COV2.S at low or high dose, single or two shots; five or six received placebo; per-sample allocation not given. Sample collection was performed on day 63 after the first vaccine or placebo injection. This CDR3 spans 13 amino acids. V gave up 4 bases and J gave up 7 bases, with 13 bases separating them. The germline V gene encodes CDR1 LNHDA and CDR2 SQIVND (reference sequence). This chain connects TRBV19 to TRBJ1-2; D is ambiguous. The source was peripheral blood, collected in a trial of Ad26.COV2.S vaccine versus placebo. This receptor was identified in a person between 18 and 65 years old who received the Ad26.COV2.S COVID-19 vaccine or a placebo. CDR3 in DNA: TGTGCCAGTAGTAGGGAGAGAGGAATTGGCTACACCTTC. Translated: CASSRERGIGYTF.